The TCR beta chain described here comes from a study of glioma-infiltrating T cells after dendritic cell vaccination. Study summary: The vaccine used monocyte-derived dendritic cells pulsed overnight with autologous tumor lysate.

V gave up 5 bases and J gave up 2 bases; unmatched junction bases: 3. The CDR3 sequence is 14 residues long. The germline CDR1 and CDR2 sequences are SGHNT and YYREEE (reference sequence). Input was approximately 2.2 ug genomic DNA, or all available if less. Profiling relied on immunoSEQ multiplex PCR, and the TCRdb table lists in-frame clones only, not all of them. The repertoire consists of 90,000 to 95,000 clones, with approximately 78% occurring once and the leading ten covering approximately 2%. Time point defined: after dendritic cell vaccination, including at tumor progression/relapse. The receptor's source is a human donor with glioblastoma. V and J are TRBV5-4 and TRBJ2-5; 10 nucleotides line up with TRBD2. The material was blood, obtained after dendritic cell vaccination. This chain's CDR3 is CASRTGLAQETQYF. DNA for the CDR3: TGTGCCAGCAGGACGGGACTAGCGCAAGAGACCCAGTACTTC.